These 32 T cell receptor beta chains share one sample of origin, sequenced in a study of shared T cell receptors in the human thymus. The assay was immunoSEQ multiplex PCR, and TCRdb's table has in-frame clones only and misses some. The table includes approximately 730,000 clones, around 85% detected once. These data are also associated with another study on human thymus T cells.

The material sequenced was thymocytes. These receptors all stem from a girl less than two years old with a congenital heart defect.

The chain uses TRBV15 and TRBJ2-7; the D is unclear. Per the germline V gene, CDR1 is LNHNV and CDR2 is YYDKDF (reference sequence). Trimming cost V 2 bases and J 5 bases, with 7 bases left between them. CDR3 length: 12 residues. This CDR3 reads CATSRSGNEQYF. CDR3 nucleotides: TGTGCCACCAGCAGATCGGGTAACGAGCAGTACTTC.

This chain links TRBV7-6 with TRBJ1-1, with D maybe TRBD1 (5 bases). CDR3 size: 13 residues. The V and J ends lost 5 bases and 6 bases respectively, with 13 bases between them. In germline, CDR1 is SGHVS, CDR2 FNYEAQ. This CDR3 is CASSLGHRAEAFF. DNA of the CDR3: TGTGCCAGCAGCCTTGGACACCGGGCTGAAGCTTTCTTT.

The V and J genes are TRBV28 and TRBJ2-5; D gene ambiguous. V lost 6 bases to trimming and J lost 5 bases, with 10 bases between them. Looked up from germline, CDR1 is MDHEN and CDR2 is SYDVKM. This CDR3 spans 12 amino acids. The CDR3 nucleotides read TGTGCCAGCAGCCGACCCGGGGAGACCCAGTACTTC. Translated, it gives CASSRPGETQYF. The whole variable domain, remainder taken from reference TRBV28 and TRBJ2-5, is DVKVTQSSRYLVKRTGEKVFLECVQDMDHENMFWYRQDPGLGLRLIYFSYDVKMKEKGDIPEGYSVSREKKERFSLILESASTNQTSMYLCASSRPGETQYFGPGTRLLVL.

The chain carries TRBV7-9 and TRBJ2-2, with a possible D match to TRBD1 (5 bases). The CDR3 totals 15 residues. Trimming removed 2 bases at V and 1 base at J, with 8 bases between. CDR1 and CDR2 (germline): SEHNR, FQNEAQ (reference sequence). The CDR3 protein is CASSLKGQNTGELFF. The CDR3 coding sequence is TGTGCCAGCAGCTTAAAAGGACAGAACACCGGGGAGCTGTTTTTT.

This clone has a single count. The rearrangement uses TRBV5-6 and TRBJ2-7, with a weak D call TRBD1 (5 bases). Deletions cut 0 bases from V and 2 bases from J, with 9 bases between. CDR1 SGHDT and CDR2 YYEEEE come from the germline V gene. The length of the CDR3 is 14 residues. Here the CDR3 reads CASSLDRPPYEQYF. The CDR3 nucleotides read TGTGCCAGCAGCTTGGACAGGCCGCCCTACGAGCAGTACTTC.

The rearrangement joins TRBV10-3 to TRBJ2-3; maybe TRBD1 (5 bases). Trimming shortened V by 8 bases and J by 5 bases, and 17 bases separated the two germline ends. CDR1 and CDR2 from the germline V gene are ENHRY and SYGVKD. This CDR3 has 14 residues. The chain's CDR3 is CAIAQAHRGDTQYF. The CDR3 nucleotides read TGTGCCATCGCCCAGGCCCATAGGGGAGATACGCAGTATTTT.

This chain uses TRBV5-4 with TRBJ2-2; a possible D gene is TRBD2 (8 bases). The CDR3 runs to 17 residues. CDR1 and CDR2 (germline): SGHNT, YYREEE (reference sequence). V was clipped by 4 bases and J by 4 bases, with 20 bases between them. In nucleotides, the CDR3 is TGTGCCAGCAGCACGGGGGGGGACAGCCAGTTCACCGGGGAGCTGTTTTTT. This gives the protein CASSTGGDSQFTGELFF. The full variable domain, its missing parts supplied by reference TRBV5-4 and TRBJ2-2, is ETGVTQSPTHLIKTRGQQVTLRCSSQSGHNTVSWYQQALGQGPQFIFQYYREEENGRGNFPPRFSGLQFPNYSSELNVNALELDDSALYLCASSTGGDSQFTGELFFGEGSRLTVL.

The chain employs TRBV13 and TRBJ2-7; D might be TRBD1 (6 bases). Germline CDR1 reads PRHDT; CDR2 reads FYEKMQ (reference sequence). The CDR3 runs 13 residues. V was pared by 5 bases and J by 7 bases, with 15 bases between. CDR3 residues: CASSPAVGAEQYF. The CDR3 DNA reads TGTGCCAGCAGCCCGGCTGTGGGGGCTGAGCAGTACTTC.

The CDR3 DNA sequence: TGTGCCAGCAGCGTAACAGGGATCGCCTACGAGCAGTACTTC. It encodes CASSVTGIAYEQYF. This chain connects TRBV7-9 to TRBJ2-7; tentative D call: TRBD1 (6 bases). V dropped 5 bases and J dropped 2 bases, with 13 bases sitting between them. From germline, CDR1 is SEHNR and CDR2 FQNEAQ (reference sequence). The CDR3 covers 14 residues.

The V and J genes are TRBV5-1 and TRBJ2-7; maybe TRBD1 (8 bases). Germline loops: CDR1 SGHRS, CDR2 YFSETQ. CDR3 length: 18 residues. Between the trimmed V and J ends, which lost 4 bases and 1 base, there was a span of 24 bases. CDR3: CASSTGQGKGRGSYEQYF. For the CDR3, the DNA is TGCGCCAGCAGCACCGGACAGGGTAAGGGGCGGGGGTCCTACGAGCAGTACTTC.

V usage is TRBV18 and J usage is TRBJ2-5, with D possibly TRBD1 on 6 matching bases. CDR1 is KGHSH and CDR2 is LQKENI in the germline V gene. V dropped 1 base and J dropped 0 bases, with 6 bases sitting between them. There are 14 residues in the CDR3. CDR3 loop: CASSPRQDQETQYF. The CDR3 nucleotides are TGTGCCAGCTCACCACGACAGGACCAAGAGACCCAGTACTTC.

The chain couples TRBV7-2 to TRBJ2-1; 9 bases match TRBD1. The CDR3 contains 13 residues. J lost 14 bases, V lost 5 bases, and 10 bases had no gene match. CDR1 is SGHTA and CDR2 is FQGNSA in the germline V gene. The DNA of the CDR3 is TGTGCCAGCAGCAAGGTGGGGACAGGGATGGAGTTCTTC. Protein product: CASSKVGTGMEFF.

The chain employs TRBV7-8 and TRBJ2-6; D is ambiguous. CDR3 length equals 19 residues. Trimming left V 3 bases short and J 0 bases short, with 18 bases between. From germline, CDR1 is SGHVS and CDR2 FQNEAQ. The CDR3: CASSFPTRQATSGANVLTF. CDR3 bases: TGTGCCAGCAGCTTTCCCACTCGGCAGGCTACCTCTGGGGCCAACGTCCTGACTTTC.

The chain has TRBV19 and TRBJ2-3; the match to TRBD2 covers 7 bases. Per the germline V gene, CDR1 is LNHDA and CDR2 is SQIVND (reference sequence). The ends lost 3 bases at V and 2 bases at J; junction bases unmatched: 5. This CDR3 is built from 15 residues. The CDR3 region has the DNA TGTGCCAGTAGTATCGGGGAGGGATCCACAGATACGCAGTATTTT. Encoded protein: CASSIGEGSTDTQYF. Together with reference TRBV19 and TRBJ2-3, the CDR3 gives the full variable domain: DGGITQSPKYLFRKEGQNVTLSCEQNLNHDAMYWYRQDPGQGLRLIYYSQIVNDFQKGDIAEGYSVSREKKESFPLTVTSAQKNPTAFYLCASSIGEGSTDTQYFGPGTRLTVL.

The chain couples TRBV7-3 to TRBJ1-2; D gene ambiguous. Trimming took 6 bases from V and 4 from J, leaving 15 bases between them. The CDR3 has 14 amino acids. Germline loops: CDR1 SGHTA, CDR2 FQGTGA. The CDR3 protein is CASRREEFTYGYTF. DNA of the CDR3: TGTGCCAGCAGGCGGGAGGAATTTACCTATGGCTACACCTTC.

The chain has TRBV14 and TRBJ1-1, with D possibly matching TRBD1 (5 bases). The CDR3 is 16 amino acids. The V gene's germline CDR1 is SGHDN and CDR2 FVKESK. Trimming took 4 bases from V and 5 from J, leaving 20 bases between them. CDR3 sequence reads: CASSPKVRAGGTEAFF. CDR3 DNA: TGTGCCAGCAGCCCCAAGGTCAGGGCGGGAGGGACTGAAGCTTTCTTT.

V usage is TRBV4-1 and J usage is TRBJ2-7; D not resolved. V lost 0 bases to trimming and J lost 1 base, with 16 bases between them. CDR3 length: 17 amino acids. CDR1 and CDR2 from the germline V gene are MGHRA and YSYEKL. CDR3 DNA: TGCGCCAGCAGCCAAGATCCCCGGCAGACATTTTCCTACGAGCAGTACTTC. This encodes CASSQDPRQTFSYEQYF.

J is TRBJ2-5 and V is TRBV6-1; D call uncertain. The CDR3 spans 15 residues. Trimming pared 2 bases from V and 4 bases from J, leaving 14 bases between. The germline V gene has CDR1 MNHNS and CDR2 SASEGT. For the CDR3, the DNA is TGTGCCAGCAGTGAATCTCCGAGGAGTCGAGAGACCCAGTACTTC. Amino acid sequence: CASSESPRSRETQYF.

The chain uses TRBV9 and TRBJ2-3, with 8 bases identical to TRBD2. Germline CDR1 and CDR2: SGDLS and YYNGEE. The CDR3 extends over 16 amino acids. Trimming removed 0 bases from V and 9 bases from J; junction bases left unmatched: 12. This chain's CDR3 is CASSVGSGGGTRTQYF. In DNA, the CDR3 is TGTGCCAGCAGCGTAGGCTCTGGCGGGGGGACGAGAACGCAGTATTTT.

The chain uses TRBV7-2 and TRBJ2-1; 9 positions agree with TRBD2. CDR1 and CDR2 from the germline V gene are SGHTA and FQGNSA. CDR3 length: 16 amino acids. Trimming cost V 1 base and J 5 bases; bases outside gene matches: 6. CDR3 nucleotides: TGTGCCAGCAGCTTAGGACCAGCGGGGGGCAACAATGAGCAGTTCTTC. It translates to CASSLGPAGGNNEQFF.

This chain connects TRBV10-3 to TRBJ1-1; 9 bases are shared with TRBD1. This CDR3 has 13 residues. The germline gives CDR1 ENHRY, CDR2 SYGVKD. With 6 bases clipped from V and 4 bases from J, the junction kept 3 bases outside the gene matches. CDR3 DNA: TGTGCCATCAGGGACAGGGGTGGCACTGAAGCTTTCTTT. Amino acid sequence: CAIRDRGGTEAFF.

The chain joins TRBV15 to TRBJ2-5; 9 bases are a match to TRBD1. Germline V lookup: CDR1 LNHNV, CDR2 YYDKDF (reference sequence). Trimming at V came to 9 bases and at J to 1 base, leaving 0 bases not matched to a gene. CDR3 length equals 12 residues. The CDR3 nucleotides are TGTGCCACGACAGGGGGCCAAGAGACCCAGTACTTC. This gives the protein CATTGGQETQYF.

The chain combines TRBV14 with TRBJ1-4, with TRBD1 matching over 7 bases. The CDR3 totals 17 residues. V trimming: 4 bases; J trimming: 4 bases; junction bases outside the gene matches: 12. The germline CDR1 and CDR2 sequences are SGHDN and FVKESK. CDR3 protein: CASSPYPTGLSNEKLFF. CDR3 bases: TGTGCCAGCAGCCCCTACCCGACAGGGCTGAGTAATGAAAAACTGTTTTTT.

This clone was counted a few times. V gene TRBV4-2 combines with J gene TRBJ1-2; 8 bases are a match to TRBD1. The CDR3 loop spans 16 amino acids. In germline, CDR1 is LGHNA, CDR2 YNFKEQ. V lost 7 bases to trimming and J lost 0 bases; unmatched junction nucleotides: 10. The CDR3 coding sequence is TGTGCCAGCACCGAAAACCGACAGGGGACTAACTATGGCTACACCTTC. Its protein product is CASTENRQGTNYGYTF.

The chain recombines TRBV14 with TRBJ2-2; D possibly corresponds to TRBD2 (5 bases). Germline CDR1 SGHDN, CDR2 FVKESK. The length of the CDR3 is 18 residues. The V end was cut by 3 bases, the J end by 6 bases, with 23 bases between. Here the CDR3 DNA reads TGTGCCAGCAGCCAGAGATCCGTTTTGGACGTGCGGGCCGGGGAGCTGTTTTTT. This codes for CASSQRSVLDVRAGELFF.

CDR3 protein: CASRGLAGGHWGEQFF. The CDR3 DNA reads as TGTGCCAGCAGGGGGCTAGCGGGGGGCCACTGGGGCGAGCAGTTCTTC. The chain uses TRBV5-5 and TRBJ2-1; 11 bases map to TRBD2. CDR3 length: 16 residues. The germline gives CDR1 SGHKS, CDR2 YYEKEE (reference sequence). The ends lost 5 bases at V and 10 bases at J; junction bases unmatched: 14.

The chain recombines TRBV7-9 with TRBJ1-1; TRBD1 is a possible D gene (5 bases). Trimming pared 0 bases from V and 4 bases from J, leaving 21 bases between. The germline gives CDR1 SEHNR, CDR2 FQNEAQ (reference sequence). This CDR3 has 18 residues. The DNA for the CDR3 is TGTGCCAGCAGCTTAGCCTACGGGGGGTCAGGGCCATGCACTGAAGCTTTCTTT. Encoded protein: CASSLAYGGSGPCTEAFF. Full variable domain (rest looked up from reference TRBV7-9 and TRBJ1-1): DTGVSQNPRHKITKRGQNVTFRCDPISEHNRLYWYRQTLGQGPEFLTYFQNEAQLEKSRLLSDRFSAERPKGSFSTLEIQRTEQGDSAMYLCASSLAYGGSGPCTEAFFGQGTRLTVV.

The chain combines TRBV28 with TRBJ1-1; D is possibly TRBD1 (6 bases). CDR1 MDHEN and CDR2 SYDVKM come from the germline V gene. The length of the CDR3 is 14 residues. With 5 bases removed from V and 1 base from J, the gap between germline ends came to 11 bases. CDR3 sequence: CASSRTGRNTEAFF. Here the CDR3 DNA reads TGTGCCAGCAGTCGAACAGGGAGGAACACTGAAGCTTTCTTT.

This chain joins TRBV7-9 and TRBJ2-7; possible D gene TRBD1, 5 bases. The germline V and J ends were trimmed by 0 bases and 4 bases, with 13 bases remaining between them. The CDR3 runs to 15 residues. Per the germline V gene, CDR1 is SEHNR and CDR2 is FQNEAQ (reference sequence). The CDR3 nucleotides are TGTGCCAGCAGCTTAGCCCTGGGGCTACCGTACGAGCAGTACTTC. It translates to CASSLALGLPYEQYF. Using reference TRBV7-9 and TRBJ2-7 for the parts outside the CDR3, the full variable domain is DTGVSQNPRHKITKRGQNVTFRCDPISEHNRLYWYRQTLGQGPEFLTYFQNEAQLEKSRLLSDRFSAERPKGSFSTLEIQRTEQGDSAMYLCASSLALGLPYEQYFGPGTRLTVT.

This chain uses TRBV30 with TRBJ2-7; 10 bases match TRBD1. The junction had 16 bases not matched to a gene; V was cut back by 3 bases and J by 2 bases. This CDR3 has 18 residues. CDR1 and CDR2 (germline): GTSNPN, SVGIG (reference sequence). CDR3 in amino acids: CAWSPQRVGTGETYEQYF. The DNA of the CDR3 is TGTGCCTGGAGCCCGCAACGGGTGGGGACAGGGGAGACCTACGAGCAGTACTTC.

V and J are TRBV7-4 and TRBJ2-2, with 7 positions matching TRBD1. CDR3 size: 17 residues. Germline loops: CDR1 SGHVT, CDR2 SQSDAQ. V dropped 3 bases and J dropped 7; count of bases not matched to a gene: 14. The DNA for the CDR3 is TGTGCCAGCAGCTTTTTTGGAAGGCCCCAGGGGGTCGGGGAGCTGTTTTTT. As protein: CASSFFGRPQGVGELFF.

The genes are TRBV19 and TRBJ2-4; D may be TRBD1 (5 bases). The germline V and J ends were trimmed by 4 bases and 1 base, with 17 bases remaining between them. Germline CDR1 LNHDA, CDR2 SQIVND (reference sequence). CDR3 length equals 17 residues. This chain's CDR3 is CASSTRTILNAKNIQYF. In DNA, the CDR3 is TGTGCCAGTAGTACCCGGACAATCCTCAACGCCAAAAACATTCAGTACTTC.